This is a list of T cell receptor beta chains from one sample in a study of T-cell memory formation after mild COVID-19. TCRdb used MiXCR to reprocess the 5' RACE reads, holding one entry per CDR3 protein. The table lists 350,000 to 500,000 distinct CDR3 sequences, about 22% of them singletons. The sequenced sample consisted of PBMCs or a T cell subset sorted from them (not recorded which). These receptors were obtained from an adult woman who had mild COVID-19 (a few samples of this study predate the infection). Cell type and time point are not known. The CDR3 runs from the conserved cysteine through the conserved F or W. D genes are given only for firm matches. Clone size is not always given. Where it is, it says once, few, many or a class for expanded clones.

D gene,clone size,J gene,V gene,CDR3 protein,CDR3 DNA
NA,NA,TRBJ1-1,TRBV5-1,CASSPRWMNTEAFF,TGCGCCAGCAGCCCACGTTGGATGAACACTGAAGCTTTCTTT
NA,NA,TRBJ2-3,TRBV6-4,CASSGLVGGTDTQYF,TGTGCCAGCAGTGGACTAGTTGGGGGCACAGATACGCAGTATTTT
NA,NA,TRBJ2-7,TRBV12-3/TRBV12-4,CASSLALRGYEQYF,TGTGCCAGCAGTTTAGCTCTGAGAGGATACGAGCAGTACTTC
NA,few,TRBJ2-5,TRBV13,CASSPLGAEGQETQYF,TGTGCCAGCAGCCCATTGGGGGCGGAGGGGCAAGAGACCCAGTACTTC
NA,few,TRBJ2-6,TRBV12-3/TRBV12-4,CASSFPQGRGANVLTF,TGTGCCAGCAGTTTTCCTCAGGGACGTGGGGCCAACGTCCTGACTTTC
NA,few,TRBJ1-4,TRBV20-1,CSAIYGKEKLFF,TGCAGTGCTATATACGGGAAGGAAAAACTGTTTTTT
TRBD2,NA,TRBJ2-1,TRBV20-1,CSARIQGSGGPWDEQFF,TGCAGTGCTAGAATTCAGGGTAGCGGGGGCCCCTGGGATGAGCAGTTCTTC
NA,few,TRBJ1-2,TRBV29-1,CSVEDLSHGYTF,TGCAGCGTTGAAGACTTAAGCCATGGCTACACCTTC
NA,NA,TRBJ2-5,TRBV24-1,CATSESDFQETQYF,TGTGCCACCAGTGAATCAGATTTCCAAGAGACCCAGTACTTC
TRBD2,NA,TRBJ2-1,TRBV4-2,CASSQVLAGGLNEQFF,TGTGCCAGCAGCCAGGTACTAGCGGGGGGGCTCAATGAGCAGTTCTTC
TRBD1,once,TRBJ1-1,TRBV28,CASSDHHGRTGGTEAFF,TGTGCCAGCAGTGACCATCACGGCCGGACAGGGGGCACTGAAGCTTTCTTT
NA,few,TRBJ2-7,TRBV5-1,CASSLLGWEQYF,TGCGCCAGCAGCCTTCTCGGGTGGGAGCAGTACTTC
NA,many,TRBJ2-7,TRBV20-1,CSAEYPGYSYEQYF,TGCAGTGCCGAATATCCAGGGTACTCCTACGAGCAGTACTTC
TRBD1,few,TRBJ1-1,TRBV12-3/TRBV12-4,CASSPGQGVQAFF,TGTGCCAGCAGTCCGGGACAGGGGGTGCAAGCTTTCTTT
TRBD1,NA,TRBJ2-3,TRBV9,CASSVRDRAPDTQYF,TGTGCCAGCAGCGTCCGGGACAGGGCCCCAGATACGCAGTATTTT
NA,NA,TRBJ2-1,TRBV7-7,CASSPLPLSSYNEQFF,TGTGCTAGCAGCCCCCTGCCCCTGAGCTCCTACAATGAGCAGTTCTTC
TRBD2,NA,TRBJ2-5,TRBV7-8,CASSSWTSGGAGTQYF,TGTGCCAGCAGCTCGTGGACTAGCGGGGGGGCCGGGACCCAGTACTTC
TRBD2,few,TRBJ2-3,TRBV11-2,CASSLDRAPGLADHTQYF,TGTGCCAGCAGCTTAGATAGGGCCCCGGGACTAGCGGACCATACGCAGTATTTT
NA,few,TRBJ2-1,TRBV7-6,CASSSTTGPPVNEQFF,TGTGCCAGCAGCTCTACGACCGGACCTCCTGTGAATGAGCAGTTCTTC
TRBD1,NA,TRBJ1-5,TRBV6-5,CASSSRTGGNQPQHF,TGTGCCAGCAGTTCTAGGACAGGTGGAAATCAGCCCCAGCATTTT
NA,few,TRBJ2-2,TRBV3-1,CASSQAGIPTGELFF,TGTGCCAGCAGCCAAGCCGGGATTCCAACCGGGGAGCTGTTTTTT
TRBD1,few,TRBJ2-5,TRBV11-1,CASSSWDRGQETQYF,TGTGCCAGCAGCTCCTGGGACAGGGGGCAAGAGACCCAGTACTTC
NA,NA,TRBJ2-1,TRBV3-1,CASSQGADTSYNEQFF,TGTGCCAGCAGCCAAGGGGCGGACACAAGCTACAATGAGCAGTTCTTC
TRBD2,NA,TRBJ2-7,TRBV4-1,CASSVGLDEQYF,TGCGCCAGCAGCGTCGGACTAGACGAGCAGTACTTC
TRBD2,NA,TRBJ2-1,TRBV11-3,CASSVGLAGGPGEQFF,TGTGCCAGCAGCGTGGGACTAGCGGGAGGGCCGGGTGAGCAGTTCTTC
NA,few,TRBJ2-7,TRBV5-1,CASSLGMTGDEQYF,TGCGCCAGCAGCTTGGGCATGACAGGAGACGAGCAGTACTTC
NA,NA,TRBJ1-1,TRBV7-8,CASRTGTEAFF,TGTGCCAGCCGGACGGGCACTGAAGCTTTCTTT
NA,few,TRBJ2-3,TRBV15,CATRARADTQYF,TGTGCCACCAGAGCTAGGGCAGATACGCAGTATTTT
NA,NA,TRBJ2-6,TRBV7-2,CASSLGRSTSGANVLTF,TGTGCCAGCAGCTTAGGCCGATCTACCTCTGGGGCCAACGTCCTGACTTTC
NA,few,TRBJ2-5,TRBV6-5,CASSYNSQETQYF,TGTGCCAGCAGTTACAACAGCCAAGAGACCCAGTACTTC
NA,NA,TRBJ2-3,TRBV5-3,CARSRRGYSTDTQYF,TGTGCCAGAAGCCGAAGGGGGTACAGCACAGATACGCAGTATTTT
NA,few,TRBJ2-7,TRBV29-1,CSVETPGDYEQYF,TGCAGCGTTGAGACTCCGGGCGATTACGAGCAGTACTTC
NA,few,TRBJ2-5,TRBV5-1,CASWGGNQETQYF,TGCGCCAGCTGGGGCGGGAACCAAGAGACCCAGTACTTC
TRBD2,few,TRBJ2-1,TRBV12-3/TRBV12-4,CASSLGTSGVRENEQFF,TGTGCCAGCAGTTTGGGAACTAGCGGGGTTCGGGAGAATGAGCAGTTCTTC
NA,few,TRBJ1-6,TRBV15,CATSVKDTGSALHF,TGTGCCACCAGCGTGAAAGATACAGGGTCGGCCCTCCACTTT
NA,few,TRBJ2-1,TRBV10-3,CAIKDQGRTAYNEQFF,TGTGCCATCAAAGATCAGGGCAGAACCGCCTACAATGAGCAGTTCTTC
TRBD1,few,TRBJ2-5,TRBV6-6,CASLLGQGSQTQYF,TGTGCCAGCCTTTTAGGACAGGGTTCGCAGACCCAGTACTTC
TRBD2,few,TRBJ2-1,TRBV3-1,CASSRGLAGISGEQFF,TGTGCCAGCAGCCGAGGACTAGCGGGGATTTCGGGTGAGCAGTTCTTC
NA,few,TRBJ1-1,TRBV7-2,CASSLAGGGGAEAFF,TGTGCCAGCAGCTTAGCGGGTGGGGGAGGGGCTGAAGCTTTCTTT
NA,NA,TRBJ1-1,TRBV6-5,CASSYVQGGEAFF,TGTGCCAGCAGTTACGTGCAGGGAGGTGAAGCTTTCTTT
NA,NA,TRBJ2-1,TRBV18,CASSPSLENEQFF,TGTGCCAGCTCACCGTCCTTAGAAAATGAGCAGTTCTTC
TRBD1,few,TRBJ1-1,TRBV5-5,CASSWTGTGRPEAFF,TGTGCCAGCAGCTGGACCGGGACAGGGAGACCTGAAGCTTTCTTT
NA,NA,TRBJ1-5,TRBV6-5,CASRTQVNSNQPQHF,TGTGCCAGCAGGACGCAAGTTAATAGCAATCAGCCCCAGCATTTT
NA,NA,TRBJ2-7,TRBV11-2,CASSLGYGLSYEQYF,TGTGCCAGCAGCTTAGGTTACGGATTATCCTACGAGCAGTACTTC
NA,NA,TRBJ1-5,TRBV7-2,CASSRLTGVLNQPQHF,TGTGCCAGCAGCCGATTGACAGGTGTCCTCAATCAGCCCCAGCATTTT
NA,NA,TRBJ2-2,TRBV7-9,CASSSATNTGELFF,TGTGCCAGCAGCTCAGCGACGAACACCGGGGAGCTGTTTTTT
NA,NA,TRBJ1-5,TRBV5-5,CASSSRGAGDSNQPQHF,TGTGCCAGCAGCTCTCGGGGGGCAGGGGATAGCAATCAGCCCCAGCATTTT
NA,few,TRBJ2-1,TRBV6-5,CASSYSSGSNEQFF,TGTGCCAGCAGTTACTCGTCAGGGTCCAATGAGCAGTTCTTC
NA,NA,TRBJ1-1,TRBV5-1,CASSLWETHLLNTEAFF,TGCGCCAGCAGCTTGTGGGAGACACACCTCTTGAACACTGAAGCTTTCTTT
NA,many,TRBJ2-3,TRBV3-1,CASSQADILNTQYF,TGTGCCAGCAGCCAAGCCGACATCTTGAATACGCAGTATTTT